This T cell receptor beta chain emerged from a study of blood T cell repertoires in COVID-19 (dated by TCRdb to about 2020). In the study overall: Samples covering the acute and convalescent phases of COVID-19 were provided by collaborators in the United States, Italy and Spain. The material from the prospective study consisted of cDNA or gDNA derived from T cells, B-cell-depleted T cells, or PBMCs. The dataset comprised deeply sampled blood TCRbeta repertoires from subjects exposed to, actively infected with, or recovered from COVID-19. The repertoires were released in a freely available public database intended as a resource for research on the immune response to SARS-CoV-2. Samples were obtained from the ongoing ImmuneRACE study (first 160 participants) and from 1,254 subjects provided by 6 global collaborators. The sample metadata nearly always contained a de-identified subject ID, COVID-19 status, age in years and sex. Where available, HLA class I and class II types were taken from metadata supplied by the sample provider and were not determined by assay-based typing. General study outcomes and caveats: Clinical and demographic metadata were provided uncurated, with the amount varying by source and participant.

In its sample, this clone was seen a few times. This receptor's antigen is unknown. Base qualities are not at hand, and no much larger clone is one base apart. TCRbeta CDR3 regions were amplified from genomic DNA using the immunoSEQ Assay, a bias-controlled multiplex PCR. The published analysis was carried out like this. Within the assay, amplification of reference gene primers was used to estimate how many nucleated cells each sample contained. To quantify the absolute abundance of each unique TCRbeta CDR3 rearrangement, sequence reads were collapsed and filtered. For each sample, productive Simpson clonality was calculated as the square root of Simpson's diversity index over productive rearrangements. TCRdb holds this immuneACCESS table with in-frame rearrangements only. Some clones are missing; in checked studies, unresolved V genes explain under half, and the rest has no known cause. For V, J and clone size, that table is used; D and trimming come from the DNA. Here the sample has 150,000 to 200,000 clones; approximately 88% occur a single time. In total, the top ten clones hold approximately 5.3% of the sample.

As encoded in the germline V gene, CDR1 is MNHEY while CDR2 is SVGEGT. The junction shows trimming of 7 bases on V and 10 bases on J, plus 17 bases between the germline ends. Measured from the cysteine to the phenylalanine, the CDR3 is 13 residues long. Only the CDR3 region is kept as DNA, spanning 39 bases read in frame from base 1. Participants in the prospective study were enrolled through a virtual design, were aged roughly 18 to 90 years, and lived in about two dozen United States geographic areas. In the prospective study, cohorts were assigned on the basis of participant-reported clinical history obtained from a screening survey and a study questionnaire. Exposed participants had been in contact, within 2 weeks of entering the study, with a person who had a PCR-confirmed or clinician-diagnosed case of COVID-19. Each participant in the prospective study had whole blood, serum and a nasopharyngeal or oropharyngeal swab collected by mobile phlebotomists. Prospective study participants could optionally give additional blood draws and questionnaires over an approximately 2-month period. Prospective study blood samples were shipped either frozen or at room temperature before DNA extraction.

This sequence was found in a man aged 70-80 years who had been exposed to COVID-19. The sequence is built from TRBV6-2 or TRBV6-3 and TRBJ1-5, with TRBD1 as a weak D call on 5 bases. Sequencing input: PBMCs or T cells enriched from blood (not recorded which). The nucleotide sequence reads TGTGCCAGCACCCCCCAGGGAATCAGACCCCAGCATTTT. Translated, this is CASTPQGIRPQHF.